The clone carrying this TCR beta chain was detected a few times. Its antigen remains unknown. Every single participant having HIV got treatment inside the United States. Specimens held about 0.85-11 million cryopreserved PBMC prior to DNA extraction. This sample was taken from a study of long-term antiretroviral therapy in people with HIV. After removal of 6 bases from V and 2 bases from J, the junction contained 3 bases not matched to a gene. The CDR3 consists of 13 residues. Per the germline V gene, CDR1 is MNHNS and CDR2 is SASEGT. Run at survey level, the immunoSEQ assay was version v3.0. TCRdb keeps only in-frame clones here, not all; method: immunoSEQ multiplex PCR. The sample lists fewer than 25,000 clones; more than 65% were seen once. Study-level points and caveats: The repertoire was dominated at all time points by clones expanded before ART. No data on ART adherence, viral resistance or therapy changes.

The clonotype originates from a man aged 45-60 years with HIV. V usage is TRBV6-1 and J usage is TRBJ1-2; 7 bases are shared with TRBD1. The specimen comprised unsorted PBMCs, sampled at the start of antiretroviral therapy. Here the CDR3 DNA reads TGTGCCAGCAGAACACAGGGGAACTATGGCTACACCTTC. It yields the protein CASRTQGNYGYTF.